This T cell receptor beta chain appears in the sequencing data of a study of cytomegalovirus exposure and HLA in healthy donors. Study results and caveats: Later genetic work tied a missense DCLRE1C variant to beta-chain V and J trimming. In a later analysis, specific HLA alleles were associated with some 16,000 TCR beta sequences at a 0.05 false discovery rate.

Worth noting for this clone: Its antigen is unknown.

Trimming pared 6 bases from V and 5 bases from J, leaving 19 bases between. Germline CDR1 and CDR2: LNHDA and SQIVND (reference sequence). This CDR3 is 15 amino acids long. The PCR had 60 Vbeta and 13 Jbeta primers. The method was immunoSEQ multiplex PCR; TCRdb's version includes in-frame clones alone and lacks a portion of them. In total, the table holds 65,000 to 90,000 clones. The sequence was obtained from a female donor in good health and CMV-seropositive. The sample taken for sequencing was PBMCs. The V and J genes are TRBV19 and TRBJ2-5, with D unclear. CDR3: CASRPGGYFRETQYF. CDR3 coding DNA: TGTGCCAGTAGGCCGGGTGGCTACTTCCGGGAGACCCAGTACTTC.